The 5 T cell receptor beta chains reported below all come from one sample, sequenced in a study of T cell repertoires in cytomegalovirus infection (dated by TCRdb to the late 2010s). The instrument given in TCRdb is Illumina HiSeq 1500. Starting from the raw public reads, TCRdb applied fastp trimming at Q25, assembled clones with MiXCR and retained in-frame beta chains. Each CDR3 protein gets just one entry, which takes the most common genes and DNA from the rows behind it. This sample holds 150,000 to 200,000 distinct CDR3 sequences; approximately 30% were observed only once. Together, the top ten hold 30% to 35% of the sample. What was sequenced was PBMCs. All receptors come from a human donor in good health (CMV status not recorded). Some clones in this sample may be carry-over from other donors' samples.

This sequence joins TRBV7-9 and TRBJ1-5; 8 bases align to TRBD1. V lost 4 bases to trimming and J lost 5 bases; unmatched junction nucleotides: 7. The CDR3 totals 15 residues. From germline, CDR1 is SEHNR and CDR2 FQNEAQ (reference sequence). The DNA for the CDR3 is TGTGCCAGCAGCTCGAGACAGGGGATCGATCAGCCCCAGCATTTT. Translation: CASSSRQGIDQPQHF.

The chain recombines TRBV29-1 with TRBJ1-3, with D hard to call. V lost 0 bases and J lost 2, with 14 bases in between. The CDR3 length is 16 residues. The germline V gene encodes CDR1 SQVTM and CDR2 ANQGSEA. CDR3 region: CSVEDLEAGPGNTIYF. CDR3 sequence (DNA): TGCAGCGTTGAAGATTTGGAGGCTGGGCCTGGAAACACCATATATTTT.

This clonotype was detected ten times or more. This chain's CDR3 is CASSLGPLAAEAFF. In DNA, the CDR3 is TGCGCCAGCAGCCTTGGGCCACTGGCTGCTGAAGCTTTCTTT. V is TRBV4-1 and J is TRBJ1-1; D unresolved. The germline gives CDR1 MGHRA, CDR2 YSYEKL. CDR3 length: 14 amino acids. V was pared by 4 bases and J by 6 bases, with 15 bases between.

The J gene is TRBJ1-1, the V gene TRBV5-6; possibly TRBD1 for D (6 bases). The CDR3 runs 15 residues. Trimming shortened V by 1 base and J by 5 bases, and 15 bases separated the two germline ends. The V gene's germline CDR1 is SGHDT and CDR2 YYEEEE. In DNA, the CDR3 is TGTGCCAGCAGCTTGAAGGACAGAGAGGGGACTGAAGCTTTCTTT. Its translation is CASSLKDREGTEAFF.

This rearrangement joins TRBV19 to TRBJ1-5; a possible D gene is TRBD1 (5 bases). This CDR3 has 17 residues. With 7 bases removed from V and 0 bases from J, the gap between germline ends came to 19 bases. The germline V gene has CDR1 LNHDA and CDR2 SQIVND (reference sequence). The CDR3 region is CASTLRGVYYSNQPQHF. CDR3 DNA sequence: TGTGCCAGTACTCTGAGGGGCGTATATTATAGCAATCAGCCCCAGCATTTT.